Each of the 8 T cell receptor beta chains below was sequenced from the same sample in a study of shared clonotypes between healthy human individuals. Profiled with immunoSEQ multiplex PCR; TCRdb holds only in-frame clones, not every one. The data contain about 730,000 clones, 72% of them singletons. Material for sequencing was memory CD4+ T cells sorted from blood. The subset here: CD45RA-negative fraction. Receptors were obtained from a woman between 25 and 40 years old in good health.

The V gene is TRBV29-1, the J gene TRBJ2-5; 7 bases are shared with TRBD2. The J call may be in error: the DNA end matches TRBJ2-7 better. CDR1 is SQVTM and CDR2 is ANQGSEA in the germline V gene. The CDR3 has 14 amino acids. The CDR3 is CSVSSGTNSYEQYF. CDR3 nucleotide sequence: TGCAGCGTTTCCTCCGGGACTAACTCCTACGAGCAGTACTTC.

The chain combines TRBV2 with TRBJ1-4; TRBD1 matches at 7 bases. Germline assignment: CDR1 SNHLY and CDR2 FYNNEI. There are 14 residues in the CDR3. The V and J ends lost 10 bases and 3 bases, in that order; junction bases with no gene match: 8. CDR3: CAKRGDRPNEKLFF. CDR3 nucleotides: TGTGCCAAGAGGGGGGACAGACCTAATGAAAAACTGTTTTTT.

The rearrangement links TRBV28 to TRBJ2-7; the D call may be TRBD1 or TRBD2 (5 bases each). V lost 6 bases and J 3 bases, leaving 18 bases between the germline ends. CDR1 and CDR2 (germline): MDHEN, SYDVKM. This CDR3 region has 15 residues. The CDR3 protein is CASRERGRLFYEQYF. The CDR3 nucleotides are TGTGCCAGCAGGGAGAGGGGCAGGCTCTTCTACGAGCAGTACTTC.

The V and J genes are TRBV6-5 and TRBJ2-7; unclear D gene. Germline assignment: CDR1 MNHEY and CDR2 SVGAGI. This CDR3 is built from 16 residues. The V gene lost 3 bases and the J gene lost 0 bases, with 15 bases spanning the gap. This chain's CDR3 is CASSYGRVAISYEQYF. CDR3 in DNA: TGTGCCAGCAGTTATGGACGCGTAGCAATCTCCTACGAGCAGTACTTC.

The chain employs TRBV28 and TRBJ1-4; 8 bases align to TRBD1. CDR1 MDHEN and CDR2 SYDVKM come from the germline V gene. The V and J ends lost 6 bases and 7 bases, in that order; junction bases with no gene match: 7. The CDR3 totals 14 residues. This chain's CDR3 is CASSTGGSGEKLFF. CDR3 sequence (DNA): TGTGCCAGCAGCACAGGGGGTAGTGGTGAAAAACTGTTTTTT.

The chain couples TRBV4-2 to TRBJ2-3, with TRBD2 matching 14 bases. The V gene end was trimmed by 3 bases and the J gene end by 6 bases; junction bases not matched to a gene: 5. This CDR3 spans 16 amino acids. Germline assignment: CDR1 LGHNA and CDR2 YNFKEQ. The DNA for the CDR3 is TGTGCCAGCAGCCAGAGACTAGCGGGAGGGGGCGATACGCAGTATTTT. Translating gives CASSQRLAGGGDTQYF.

V gene TRBV30 combines with J gene TRBJ1-6, with D maybe TRBD1 (6 bases). With 0 bases removed from V and 2 bases from J, the gap between germline ends came to 11 bases. This CDR3 has 16 residues. From germline, CDR1 is GTSNPN and CDR2 SVGIG (reference sequence). Here the CDR3 reads CAWSVTGCPYNSPLHF. CDR3 sequence (DNA): TGTGCCTGGAGTGTTACAGGGTGTCCCTATAATTCACCCCTCCACTTT.

The rearrangement joins TRBV2 to TRBJ1-4, with D possibly matching TRBD1 (6 bases). V was cut by 8 bases and J by 1 base, with 11 bases left in between. The CDR3 spans 14 residues. CDR1 is SNHLY, CDR2 FYNNEI, per germline. The CDR3 is CASGRTETNEKLFF. DNA for the CDR3: TGTGCCAGCGGCAGGACAGAAACTAATGAAAAACTGTTTTTT.